The 32 T cell receptor beta chains presented below share a single source sample, sequenced in a study of lymphopenia after photon versus proton radiotherapy. Sequencing used immunoSEQ multiplex PCR; TCRdb keeps in-frame clones, though not all of them. The repertoire holds more than 25,000 clones, with around 83% as singletons. Here the sequenced sample was peripheral blood, taken from a patient treated with photon-based radiotherapy. The receptors here all came from a woman between 50 and 59 years old with pancreatic cancer.

For the CDR3, the DNA is TGTGCCAGCAGTTTGGTGGCAGGGGATACCGGGGAGCTGTTTTTT. It is translated as CASSLVAGDTGELFF. V usage is TRBV28 and J usage is TRBJ2-2; maybe TRBD1 (6 bases). Trimming removed 3 bases from V and 5 bases from J, with 13 bases in between. Looked up from germline, CDR1 is MDHEN and CDR2 is SYDVKM. The CDR3 sequence is 15 residues long.

This chain joins TRBV5-6 and TRBJ2-1, with 10 bases that match TRBD1. The J segment lost 1 base and the V segment lost 4 bases, leaving 2 bases of the junction unmatched. Germline V gene data show CDR1 as SGHDT and CDR2 as YYEEEE. This CDR3 has 15 residues. The CDR3 reads CASSRGQGSYNEQFF. The CDR3 bases are TGTGCCAGCAGCCGGGGACAGGGGTCCTACAATGAGCAGTTCTTC.

The rearrangement uses TRBV18 and TRBJ2-5; D is undetermined. The germline V gene has CDR1 KGHSH and CDR2 LQKENI. This CDR3 has 12 residues. V lost 3 bases to trimming and J lost 5 bases, with 7 bases between them. CDR3 coding DNA: TGTGCCAGCTCACCCATCGGGGAGACCCAGTACTTC. Translation gives CASSPIGETQYF.

The chain uses TRBV7-6 and TRBJ2-3; 11 bases match TRBD2. This CDR3 has 16 amino acids. Germline trimming cut 7 bases from V and 4 bases from J; bases unmatched to any gene: 10. Germline V lookup: CDR1 SGHVS, CDR2 FNYEAQ. The CDR3 spells CASNPRLAGGSDTQYF. The CDR3 nucleotides read TGTGCCAGCAACCCCCGGCTAGCGGGAGGCTCAGATACGCAGTATTTT.

The gene calls are TRBV13 and TRBJ2-1; TRBD2 aligns across 14 bases. Unmatched junction bases numbered 2, after V lost 5 bases and J lost 5 bases. Germline CDR1 PRHDT, CDR2 FYEKMQ (reference sequence). The CDR3 covers 15 residues. For the CDR3, the DNA is TGTGCCAGCAGCCGGACTAGCGGGAGGAACAATGAGCAGTTCTTC. Amino acids: CASSRTSGRNNEQFF.

The chain is built from TRBV19 and TRBJ2-1, with 10 bases identical to TRBD2. Per the germline V gene, CDR1 is LNHDA and CDR2 is SQIVND (reference sequence). CDR3 length: 16 amino acids. The V gene end was trimmed by 3 bases and the J gene end by 6 bases; junction bases not matched to a gene: 8. This CDR3 is CASSITSGNRGNEQFF. CDR3 coding DNA: TGTGCCAGTAGTATCACTAGCGGGAATCGGGGCAATGAGCAGTTCTTC.

This chain connects TRBV7-2 to TRBJ2-1; TRBD2 matches 8 bases. The germline gives CDR1 SGHTA, CDR2 FQGNSA. There are 15 residues in the CDR3. J gave up 4 bases and V 0 bases, and 2 bases lay outside the gene matches. The CDR3 here is CASSLASGKYNEQFF. The CDR3 DNA is TGTGCCAGCAGCTTAGCTAGCGGGAAGTACAATGAGCAGTTCTTC.

The V gene is TRBV12-1, the J gene TRBJ2-3; the D call of TRBD2 is as the table states it, not checked on the DNA. TRBV12-1 counts as a pseudogene. The CDR3 loop spans 19 amino acids. The CDR3 bases are TGTGCCAGCAGCACGCGACTAGCGGGAGCCCAAGAATTAACAGATACGCAGTATTTT. This encodes CASSTRLAGAQELTDTQYF.

The J gene is TRBJ2-5, the V gene TRBV6-5, with 9 bases lining up with TRBD2. The CDR3 loop spans 15 amino acids. Germline V gene data show CDR1 as MNHEY and CDR2 as SVGAGI. V shed 0 bases, J shed 5 bases, and the junction held 4 bases outside the gene matches. The CDR3 DNA is TGTGCCAGCAGTTACTCGCGGGAGGGCTTCGAGACCCAGTACTTC. It is translated as CASSYSREGFETQYF.

V usage is TRBV11-2 and J usage is TRBJ2-6; D is uncertain. V was cut by 4 bases and J by 5 bases, with 18 bases left in between. The CDR3 loop spans 17 amino acids. Germline values: CDR1 SGHAT, CDR2 FQNNGV. The CDR3 DNA reads as TGTGCCAGCAGCTCTATGACGCAACAAAGTCGGGCCAACGTCCTGACTTTC. Translated: CASSSMTQQSRANVLTF.

This chain joins TRBV6-5 and TRBJ1-5, with 10 bases identical to TRBD1. V gave up 6 bases and J gave up 5 bases; unmatched junction bases: 4. The CDR3 is made up of 14 amino acids. Germline CDR1 reads MNHEY; CDR2 reads SVGAGI. CDR3 region: CASRSGQGYQPQHF. In DNA, the CDR3 is TGTGCCAGCAGGTCGGGACAGGGGTATCAGCCCCAGCATTTT.

The rearrangement links TRBV4-1 to TRBJ1-1; TRBD1 matches 8 bases. With 4 bases clipped from V and 4 bases from J, the junction kept 8 bases outside the gene matches. The CDR3 consists of 15 residues. CDR1 MGHRA and CDR2 YSYEKL come from the germline V gene. The CDR3 protein is CASSPGGEGSTEAFF. The CDR3 nucleotides are TGCGCCAGCAGCCCAGGGGGCGAGGGGAGCACTGAAGCTTTCTTT.

The chain uses TRBV18 and TRBJ1-1, with 8 bases fitting TRBD1. After removal of 3 bases from V and 8 bases from J, the junction contained 8 bases not matched to a gene. This CDR3 contains 14 residues. Germline assignment: CDR1 KGHSH and CDR2 LQKENI. CDR3 nucleotides: TGTGCCAGCTCACCCACCGGGACAGGAGGAGAAGCTTTCTTT. It translates to CASSPTGTGGEAFF.

The rearrangement joins TRBV2 to TRBJ2-3; D possibly corresponds to TRBD2 (6 bases). Germline assignment: CDR1 SNHLY and CDR2 FYNNEI. V gave up 3 bases and J gave up 3 bases, with 19 bases separating them. The CDR3 spans 17 residues. The CDR3 loop is CASSESNGAGTTDTQYF. As DNA, the CDR3 is TGTGCCAGCAGTGAGTCTAATGGGGCGGGAACTACAGATACGCAGTATTTT.

The V call is TRBV10-1, the J call TRBJ2-3; 10 positions match TRBD2. Germline values: CDR1 WNHNN, CDR2 SYGVQD (reference sequence). The CDR3 has 16 amino acids. J was trimmed by 1 base and V by 2 bases; bases with no gene match: 3. In DNA, the CDR3 is TGCGCCAGCAGTGAGACTAGCGGGATCGGCACAGATACGCAGTATTTT. It yields the protein CASSETSGIGTDTQYF.

The chain recombines TRBV27 with TRBJ2-6; no clear D. The CDR3 loop spans 13 amino acids. V shed 6 bases and J shed 6 bases, with 9 bases lying between them. Germline CDR1 and CDR2: MNHEY and SMNVEV (reference sequence). The CDR3 DNA reads as TGTGCCAGCAGCCCCCTAGAGGCCAACGTCCTGACTTTC. As protein: CASSPLEANVLTF. The complete variable domain, with remaining parts taken from reference TRBV27 and TRBJ2-6, reads EAQVTQNPRYLITVTGKKLTVTCSQNMNHEYMSWYRQDPGLGLRQIYYSMNVEVTDKGDVPEGYKVSRKEKRNFPLILESPSPNQTSLYFCASSPLEANVLTFGAGSRLTVL.

V and J are TRBV2 and TRBJ1-3, with 9 bases matching TRBD1. The CDR3 has 15 residues. CDR1 and CDR2 (germline): SNHLY, FYNNEI. V dropped 3 bases and J dropped 3; count of bases not matched to a gene: 3. CDR3 region: CASSETGGSGNTIYF. In DNA, the CDR3 is TGTGCCAGCAGTGAGACAGGGGGAAGTGGAAACACCATATATTTT.

The rearrangement joins TRBV9 to TRBJ2-4, with TRBD1 as a possible D gene (6 bases). The CDR3 runs to 14 residues. The V end lost 4 bases, the J end lost 3 bases, and 11 bases lay between the germline ends. Germline V gene lookup returns CDR1 SGDLS and CDR2 YYNGEE. The CDR3 is CASSPQGGKNIQYF. The DNA for the CDR3 is TGTGCCAGCAGCCCACAGGGCGGCAAAAACATTCAGTACTTC.

The V call is TRBV28, the J call TRBJ2-7; TRBD1 matches at 8 bases. J lost 5 bases, V lost 5 bases, and 5 bases had no gene match. Germline V gives CDR1 MDHEN, CDR2 SYDVKM. The CDR3 totals 13 residues. CDR3 sequence: CASSTDRGNEQYF. Written as DNA, the CDR3 is TGTGCCAGCAGTACCGACAGGGGCAACGAGCAGTACTTC.

This chain links TRBV27 with TRBJ2-7, with 7 nucleotides matching TRBD2. Germline V CDR1 and CDR2: MNHEY, SMNVEV (reference sequence). Germline trimming cut 8 bases from V and 1 base from J; bases unmatched to any gene: 8. There are 14 residues in the CDR3. This CDR3 reads CASALGGRSYEQYF. Written as DNA, the CDR3 is TGTGCCAGCGCGCTGGGCGGGAGATCCTACGAGCAGTACTTC.

Written as DNA, the CDR3 is TGTGCCAGCAGCCTAAGCGAGAGAAGATACAATGAGCAGTTCTTC. This encodes CASSLSERRYNEQFF. The chain couples TRBV6-5 to TRBJ2-1; no firm D call. With 6 bases removed from V and 4 bases from J, the gap between germline ends came to 16 bases. Germline CDR1 and CDR2: MNHEY and SVGAGI. The CDR3 is 15 amino acids.

The chain couples TRBV5-1 to TRBJ2-5; 7 bases are shared with TRBD2. The CDR3 has 14 residues. Trimming cost V 1 base and J 2 bases; bases outside gene matches: 2. Germline values: CDR1 SGHRS, CDR2 YFSETQ. CDR3 loop: CASSLTAGQETQYF. CDR3 bases: TGCGCCAGCAGCTTGACAGCGGGGCAAGAGACCCAGTACTTC.

The chain recombines TRBV2 with TRBJ2-5; D gene uncertain. There are 13 residues in the CDR3. Germline CDR1 reads SNHLY; CDR2 reads FYNNEI. The V gene lost 8 bases and the J gene lost 0 bases, with 10 bases spanning the gap. The CDR3 nucleotides are TGTGCCAGCGGAAGAGAGTACCAAGAGACCCAGTACTTC. It is translated as CASGREYQETQYF.

V gene TRBV25-1 combines with J gene TRBJ2-7; TRBD2 matches at 11 bases. The CDR3 contains 13 residues. Germline lookup yields CDR1 MGHDK and CDR2 SYGVNS. V lost 7 bases and J lost 6; bases outside the gene matches: 5. This CDR3 is CASTTSGSGEQYF. CDR3 bases: TGTGCCAGCACTACTAGCGGGAGCGGCGAGCAGTACTTC.

This chain links TRBV7-2 with TRBJ1-2, with D possibly TRBD1 on 6 matching bases. The CDR3 has 15 residues. The V gene's germline CDR1 is SGHTA and CDR2 FQGNSA. V was shortened by 7 bases and J by 6 bases, with 21 bases between the two germline ends. Written as DNA, the CDR3 is TGTGCCAGCACCGGATTGGTCAGGGGATCGGATGGCTACACCTTC. Its translation: CASTGLVRGSDGYTF.

V usage is TRBV29-1 and J usage is TRBJ2-1; a possible D gene is TRBD2 (6 bases). The CDR3 loop spans 15 amino acids. Germline assignment: CDR1 SQVTM and CDR2 ANQGSEA. The ends were cut back, 8 bases at V and 6 bases at J, with 23 bases in the middle. The CDR3, as DNA: TGCAGCACTTCGGGGGTGGGAAGGTGGGGCAATGAGCAGTTCTTC. Translation gives CSTSGVGRWGNEQFF.

The rearrangement joins TRBV11-1 to TRBJ2-3, with D perhaps matching TRBD1 or TRBD2 (5 bases each). The V gene lost 3 bases and the J gene lost 6 bases, with 16 bases spanning the gap. Germline values: CDR1 SGHAT, CDR2 FQDESV (reference sequence). This CDR3 has 15 amino acids. The CDR3 sequence is CASSFGTESRDTQYF. CDR3 DNA: TGTGCCAGCAGCTTTGGGACGGAGAGCAGGGATACGCAGTATTTT.

The chain uses TRBV15 and TRBJ2-5; D gene ambiguous. CDR1 is LNHNV, CDR2 YYDKDF, per germline (reference sequence). V lost 2 bases to trimming and J lost 5 bases, with 18 bases between them. The length of the CDR3 is 16 residues. The CDR3 DNA is TGTGCCACCAGCAGACGTGTAAGGGCCTCCGTGGAGACCCAGTACTTC. It is translated as CATSRRVRASVETQYF.

The chain links TRBV28 to TRBJ1-1; D is perhaps TRBD1 (5 bases). The germline CDR1 and CDR2 sequences are MDHEN and SYDVKM. The CDR3 runs 13 residues. Between the trimmed V and J ends, which lost 6 bases and 1 base, there was a span of 9 bases. The CDR3 bases are TGTGCCAGCAGGCCCGGACAGAACACTGAAGCTTTCTTT. Its protein product is CASRPGQNTEAFF.

V is TRBV28 and J is TRBJ1-6; TRBD1 might be the D (5 bases). CDR3 length equals 16 residues. Trimming took 6 bases from V and 6 from J, leaving 18 bases between them. CDR1 and CDR2 (germline): MDHEN, SYDVKM. The CDR3 spells CASRPTGPPSNSPLHF. The CDR3 DNA follows: TGTGCCAGCAGACCAACAGGTCCACCTTCTAATTCACCCCTCCACTTT.

The sample holds one count of this clone. The chain joins TRBV19 to TRBJ2-5; 10 bases are a match to TRBD1. This CDR3 is 16 amino acids long. Germline V gene data show CDR1 as LNHDA and CDR2 as SQIVND (reference sequence). The ends lost 5 bases at V and 2 bases at J; junction bases unmatched: 8. The CDR3, as DNA: TGTGCCAGTAGTCCGGGACCGGGACAGGGGCAAGAGACCCAGTACTTC. It yields the protein CASSPGPGQGQETQYF.

The V call is TRBV28, the J call TRBJ2-7; 9 nucleotides align to TRBD1. This CDR3 spans 14 amino acids. Trimming at V came to 8 bases and at J to 2 bases, leaving 7 bases not matched to a gene. Looked up from germline, CDR1 is MDHEN and CDR2 is SYDVKM. The CDR3 sequence is CASDPGQGPYEQYF. For the CDR3, the DNA is TGTGCCAGCGACCCCGGACAGGGGCCCTACGAGCAGTACTTC.